This T cell receptor (beta chain) was found in a study of blood T cell repertoires in COVID-19. Study-level background: From the United States, Italy and Spain came samples of acute and convalescent COVID-19. The analysed material was cDNA or gDNA that came from T cells, B-cell-depleted T cells, or PBMCs.

Study processing details: Amplification from reference gene primers served as the basis for estimated nucleated cell counts. TCRdb's table, derived via immunoSEQ multiplex PCR, lists solely in-frame clones and lacks some. V, J and clone size reflect that table, while D and trimming were determined from the DNA. The sample consists of under 250,000 clones, 89% of them appearing once. V lost 3 bases to trimming and J lost 1 base, with 6 bases between them. The CDR3 loop spans 13 amino acids. The V gene's germline CDR1 is MNHEY and CDR2 SMNVEV (reference sequence). The sequence derives from a man aged 55 to 70 who had recovered from COVID-19. Sequencing input: peripheral blood. The chain employs TRBV27 and TRBJ1-1; D possibly corresponds to TRBD1 (5 bases). DNA of the CDR3: TGTGCCAGCAGTTTGACAGCGAACACTGAAGCTTTCTTT. Translation gives CASSLTANTEAFF.